This T cell receptor (beta chain) came from a study of T cells in Graves' hyperthyroidism and ophthalmopathy. CDR3 length: 13 amino acids. V was shortened by 4 bases and J by 4 bases, with 14 bases between the two germline ends. Germline CDR1 SQVTM, CDR2 ANQGSEA. TCR beta CDR3 regions were amplified from RNA. The HTBI primer set served for first-round RT-PCR of the TCR CDR3. TCRdb processed the multiplex PCR reads anew with MiXCR; each CDR3 protein has one entry. The sample shows under 450,000 distinct CDR3 sequences, less than 20% of them seen only once. This clonotype was counted at least ten times. The TCR was taken from a woman between 18 and 30 years old with Graves' hyperthyroidism. Material for sequencing was blood. This chain uses TRBV29-1 with TRBJ2-7; D tentatively reads TRBD1 or TRBD2 (5 bases each). CDR3 sequence (DNA): TGCAGCGTTGCGGACGGGGCCTTATACGAGCAGTACTTC. Encoded protein: CSVADGALYEQYF.